This T cell receptor (beta chain) was documented in a study of metastatic and nonmetastatic thyroid tumors. Deletions cut 0 bases from V and 4 bases from J, with 5 bases between. The V gene's germline CDR1 is SGHTS and CDR2 YDEGEE. This CDR3 has 13 residues. This clone was counted at least ten times. The antigen remains undetermined. Under the authors' procedure: Built for papillary thyroid cancer, a distant-metastasis classifier drew on CDR3 differences across clinicopathological groups. Using MiXCR, TCRdb re-called clones from the PCR reads. For this entry, the V and J calls and clone size follow TCRdb and not the study's own pipeline. Seen here are under 55,000 clones, approximately 17% observed once, and the top ten hold 2.5% to 3%. Notes on the study in general: It was reportedly found that TCR beta diversity was significantly higher in malignant thyroid tumors than in benign nodules, a difference seen in both blood and tumor samples.

Every patient underwent thyroid surgery untreated. The specimen was blood. The chain joins TRBV5-8 to TRBJ1-5, with D unclear. This receptor was identified in a female donor with papillary thyroid cancer or a benign thyroid nodule (not recorded which). Some clones in this sample may be carry-over from other donors' samples. The CDR3 nucleotides read TGTGCCAGCAGCTTGGATGTGAATCAGCCCCAGCATTTT. This sequence encodes CASSLDVNQPQHF. Combining the CDR3 with reference TRBV5-8 and TRBJ1-5 gives the whole variable domain EAGVTQSPTHLIKTRGQQATLRCSPISGHTSVYWYQQALGLGLQFLLWYDEGEERNRGNFPPRFSGRQFPNYSSELNVNALELEDSALYLCASSLDVNQPQHFGDGTRLSIL.